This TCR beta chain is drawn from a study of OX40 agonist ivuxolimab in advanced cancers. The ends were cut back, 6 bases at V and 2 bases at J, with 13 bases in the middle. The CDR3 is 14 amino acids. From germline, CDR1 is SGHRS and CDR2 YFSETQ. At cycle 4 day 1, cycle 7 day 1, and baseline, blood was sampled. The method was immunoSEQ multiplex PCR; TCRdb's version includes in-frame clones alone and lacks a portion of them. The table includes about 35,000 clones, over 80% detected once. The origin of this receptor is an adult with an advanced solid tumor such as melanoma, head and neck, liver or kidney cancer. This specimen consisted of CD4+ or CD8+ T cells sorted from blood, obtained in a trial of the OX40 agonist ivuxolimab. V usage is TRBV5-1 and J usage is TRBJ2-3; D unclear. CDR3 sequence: CASTNPGYTDTQYF. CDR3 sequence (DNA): TGCGCCAGCACCAACCCAGGATACACAGATACGCAGTATTTT.